These 32 T cell receptor beta chains originate from one sample sequenced in a study of T cell responses to AZD1222 COVID-19 vaccine. Only in-frame clones appear in the TCRdb table, and some are missing; sequencing was by immunoSEQ multiplex PCR. The data contain around 160,000 clones, about 90% of them singletons. The sequenced sample was peripheral blood, obtained 28 days after the second AZD1222 dose. These receptors came from an adult who received the AZD1222 COVID-19 vaccine.

The chain employs TRBV7-9 and TRBJ1-1, with D maybe TRBD1 (5 bases). V was trimmed by 5 bases and J by 10 bases, leaving 14 bases between them. Germline assignment: CDR1 SEHNR and CDR2 FQNEAQ (reference sequence). The CDR3 spans 12 residues. The chain's CDR3 is CASSLIMGGAFF. In DNA, the CDR3 is TGTGCCAGCAGCCTAATCATGGGGGGAGCTTTCTTT.

The chain joins TRBV11-2 to TRBJ2-5; D unresolved. CDR3 length equals 12 residues. The V end was cut by 1 base, the J end by 8 bases, with 8 bases between. Germline-derived CDR1 and CDR2 are SGHAT and FQNNGV. Here the CDR3 reads CASSLVRSTQYF. CDR3 in DNA: TGTGCCAGCAGCTTAGTACGGTCTACCCAGTACTTC. Based on the CDR3 plus reference TRBV11-2 and TRBJ2-5, the full variable domain is EAGVAQSPRYKIIEKRQSVAFWCNPISGHATLYWYQQILGQGPKLLIQFQNNGVVDDSQLPKDRFSAERLKGVDSTLKIQPAKLEDSAVYLCASSLVRSTQYFGPGTRLLVL.

In this sample, this clone turned up a few times. The chain is built from TRBV5-1 and TRBJ1-6; D is uncertain. From germline, CDR1 is SGHRS and CDR2 YFSETQ. Between the trimmed V and J ends, which lost 0 bases and 7 bases, there was a span of 8 bases. The CDR3 has 14 residues. CDR3 sequence reads: CASSLAERNSPLHF. CDR3 DNA: TGCGCCAGCAGCTTGGCCGAACGGAATTCACCCCTCCACTTT.

This clone was recorded only once. This chain connects TRBV7-2 to TRBJ2-1, with 11 nucleotides matching TRBD2. The CDR3 contains 17 residues. Losses at the gene ends were 2 bases for V and 2 bases for J; bases not matched to a gene: 5. Germline V gene sequence: CDR1 SGHTA, CDR2 FQGNSA. This chain's CDR3 is CASSLWRLAGTYNEQFF. CDR3 nucleotide sequence: TGTGCCAGCAGCTTATGGAGACTAGCGGGAACCTACAATGAGCAGTTCTTC. The full variable domain, rest sourced from reference TRBV7-2 and TRBJ2-1, is GAGVSQSPSNKVTEKGKDVELRCDPISGHTALYWYRQSLGQGLEFLIYFQGNSAPDKSGLPSDRFSAERTGGSVSTLTIQRTQQEDSAVYLCASSLWRLAGTYNEQFFGPGTRLTVL.

The chain couples TRBV6-5 to TRBJ2-2; 8 bases align to TRBD1. The CDR3 consists of 14 residues. Trimming took 7 bases from V and 6 from J; bases not matched to a gene: 7. The germline V gene encodes CDR1 MNHEY and CDR2 SVGAGI. CDR3 amino acids: CASTSDRAAGELFF. The CDR3 DNA reads as TGTGCCAGCACCTCGGACAGGGCCGCCGGGGAGCTGTTTTTT.

V and J are TRBV3-1 (or the pseudogene TRBV3-2) and TRBJ1-1; D is unresolved. Between the trimmed V and J ends, which lost 0 bases and 2 bases, there was a span of 10 bases. This CDR3 region has 15 residues. Per germline, CDR1 LGHDT and CDR2 YNNKEL (reference sequence). Here the CDR3 reads CASSQESSGNTEAFF. The CDR3 DNA follows: TGTGCCAGCAGCCAAGAGTCTTCGGGTAACACTGAAGCTTTCTTT.

This sequence joins TRBV30 and TRBJ1-1; TRBD1 aligns across 8 bases. Germline CDR1 GTSNPN, CDR2 SVGIG (reference sequence). V gave up 3 bases and J gave up 6 bases; unmatched junction bases: 9. This CDR3 region has 14 residues. CDR3: CAWRRGQEGPEAFF. The CDR3 DNA is TGTGCCTGGAGGAGGGGACAGGAGGGCCCTGAAGCTTTCTTT.

The gene calls are TRBV28 and TRBJ1-5; the D is unclear. CDR1 is MDHEN and CDR2 is SYDVKM in the germline V gene. There are 14 residues in the CDR3. The V and J ends lost 4 bases and 3 bases respectively, with 10 bases between them. The DNA of the CDR3 is TGTGCCAGCAGTTGGGTCAGCTTCAATCAGCCCCAGCATTTT. Residues: CASSWVSFNQPQHF.

The V call is TRBV7-2, the J call TRBJ1-1; tentative D call: TRBD1 (6 bases). CDR3 length equals 17 residues. Trimming removed 1 base at V and 3 bases at J, with 18 bases between. The V gene's germline CDR1 is SGHTA and CDR2 FQGNSA. The CDR3: CASSLVFRGGGDTEAFF. DNA for the CDR3: TGTGCCAGCAGCTTAGTGTTCCGGGGAGGGGGGGACACTGAAGCTTTCTTT.

The chain carries TRBV28 and TRBJ2-6, with D possibly matching TRBD1 (6 bases). Deletions cut 3 bases from V and 4 bases from J, with 13 bases between. The CDR3 is 16 residues long. Germline V CDR1 and CDR2: MDHEN, SYDVKM. CDR3 sequence: CASSLRTASGANVLTF. The CDR3, as DNA: TGTGCCAGCAGTTTGCGGACAGCGTCCGGGGCCAACGTCCTGACTTTC.

The chain has TRBV28 and TRBJ1-6; no firm D call. CDR1 and CDR2 from the germline V gene are MDHEN and SYDVKM. V was clipped by 5 bases and J by 4 bases, with 18 bases between them. The CDR3 covers 17 residues. Written as DNA, the CDR3 is TGTGCCAGCAGTAGCCACGGGGAGGGATTATATAATTCACCCCTCCACTTT. Its translation is CASSSHGEGLYNSPLHF.

This chain connects TRBV27 to TRBJ1-5; TRBD1 matches 7 bases. Germline-derived CDR1 and CDR2 are MNHEY and SMNVEV (reference sequence). V was pared by 6 bases and J by 15 bases, with 11 bases of the junction left unmatched. CDR3 length equals 12 residues. The DNA for the CDR3 is TGTGCCAGCAGACCAAATAGGGGGCGGCCGCATTTT. It codes for CASRPNRGRPHF.

The chain recombines TRBV3-1 (or the pseudogene TRBV3-2) with TRBJ2-2; D is unclear. Looked up from germline, CDR1 is LGHDT and CDR2 is YNNKEL (reference sequence). Trimming cost V 5 bases and J 0 bases, with 10 bases left between them. This CDR3 spans 15 amino acids. CDR3 residues: CASSKPTANTGELFF. Here the CDR3 DNA reads TGTGCCAGCAGCAAACCTACAGCGAACACCGGGGAGCTGTTTTTT.

The V and J genes are TRBV18 and TRBJ1-6; D might be TRBD1 (6 bases). Per the germline V gene, CDR1 is KGHSH and CDR2 is LQKENI. The length of the CDR3 is 15 residues. The ends were cut back, 2 bases at V and 7 bases at J, with 12 bases in the middle. CDR3 in DNA: TGTGCCAGCTCACCAGGTTGGACAGACAATTCACCCCTCCACTTT. It encodes CASSPGWTDNSPLHF.

J is TRBJ2-7 and V is TRBV13, with 9 bases lining up with TRBD1. This CDR3 has 14 amino acids. Germline V lookup: CDR1 PRHDT, CDR2 FYEKMQ (reference sequence). Trimming cost V 6 bases and J 7 bases; bases outside gene matches: 10. The CDR3 loop reads CASRSTGGFGEQYF. In nucleotides, the CDR3 is TGTGCCAGCAGGTCGACAGGGGGATTTGGAGAGCAGTACTTC.

The rearrangement links TRBV28 to TRBJ1-2; maybe TRBD1 (5 bases). The germline V and J ends were trimmed by 5 bases and 4 bases, with 14 bases remaining between them. Germline CDR1 MDHEN, CDR2 SYDVKM. This CDR3 is 14 amino acids long. CDR3 residues: CASSPGGDGYGYTF. DNA for the CDR3: TGTGCCAGCAGTCCCGGGGGTGACGGCTATGGCTACACCTTC.

The genes are TRBV6-1 and TRBJ1-1; the D is unclear. Deletions cut 3 bases from V and 5 bases from J, with 7 bases between. Germline CDR1 reads MNHNS; CDR2 reads SASEGT. The CDR3 covers 12 residues. The CDR3 sequence is CASSEVLTEAFF. The CDR3 DNA sequence: TGTGCCAGCAGTGAGGTCCTTACTGAAGCTTTCTTT.

This clone was observed once. The chain joins TRBV18 to TRBJ2-3; perhaps D is TRBD1 or TRBD2 (5 bases each). The CDR3 has 16 amino acids. Trimming removed 1 base at V and 5 bases at J, with 16 bases between. The V gene's germline CDR1 is KGHSH and CDR2 LQKENI. As DNA, the CDR3 is TGTGCCAGCTCACCACGGGCAGGGAGAGAGATAGATACGCAGTATTTT. Translated, it gives CASSPRAGREIDTQYF.

The genes are TRBV6-2 or TRBV6-3 and TRBJ2-2; D is ambiguous. The V gene's germline CDR1 is MNHEY and CDR2 SVGEGT. The CDR3 has 13 residues. The ends were cut back, 5 bases at V and 4 bases at J, with 8 bases in the middle. CDR3 DNA sequence: TGTGCCAGCAGTGATGACGGCACCGGGGAGCTGTTTTTT. It encodes CASSDDGTGELFF.

The chain is built from TRBV3-1 (or the pseudogene TRBV3-2) and TRBJ1-2; D is perhaps TRBD1 (5 bases). In germline, CDR1 is LGHDT, CDR2 YNNKEL (reference sequence). The V end lost 4 bases, the J end lost 7 bases, and 13 bases lay between the germline ends. The CDR3 is 13 amino acids. CDR3 sequence (DNA): TGTGCCAGCAGCCCCCGCGGCAGGGCTGGCTACACCTTC. This translates into CASSPRGRAGYTF.

The chain joins TRBV6-1 to TRBJ2-3, with 10 bases matching TRBD2. V was pared by 3 bases and J by 5 bases, with 5 bases of the junction left unmatched. The CDR3 totals 15 residues. Looked up from germline, CDR1 is MNHNS and CDR2 is SASEGT. The CDR3 protein is CASSDERGGLDTQYF. In nucleotides, the CDR3 is TGTGCCAGCAGTGATGAGCGGGGGGGCCTAGATACGCAGTATTTT.

V is TRBV11-2 and J is TRBJ1-6; no firm D call. Trimming took 3 bases from V and 8 from J, leaving 5 bases between them. This CDR3 is 12 amino acids long. CDR1 and CDR2 (germline): SGHAT, FQNNGV. This CDR3 reads CASSLVDSPLHF. In DNA, the CDR3 is TGTGCCAGCAGCTTGGTGGATTCACCCCTCCACTTT.

This chain uses TRBV14 with TRBJ1-4; 10 bases map to TRBD1. This CDR3 spans 15 amino acids. J was trimmed by 7 bases and V by 3 bases; bases with no gene match: 5. Germline CDR1 and CDR2: SGHDN and FVKESK. The CDR3 bases are TGTGCCAGCAGCCATATGGGACAGGGGATTGAAAAACTGTTTTTT. Its protein is CASSHMGQGIEKLFF.

The DNA for the CDR3 is TGTGCCAGCAGCTTGGGACAGCGAGCTTCACCCCTCCACTTT. This translates into CASSLGQRASPLHF. This chain connects TRBV3-1 (or the pseudogene TRBV3-2) to TRBJ1-6; 7 bases agree with TRBD1. After removal of 5 bases from V and 9 bases from J, the junction contained 7 bases not matched to a gene. Germline V gene data show CDR1 as LGHDT and CDR2 as YNNKEL (reference sequence). CDR3 size: 14 residues.

The rearrangement joins TRBV7-3 to TRBJ1-2; possible D gene TRBD1, 6 bases. The CDR3 runs to 16 residues. V was trimmed by 4 bases and J by 7 bases, leaving 22 bases between them. Germline V CDR1 and CDR2: SGHTA, FQGTGA. CDR3 loop: CASSSLSIQGSGGYTF. For the CDR3, the DNA is TGTGCCAGCAGCTCCCTTTCTATACAGGGCTCCGGTGGCTACACCTTC.

This rearrangement joins TRBV3-1 (or the pseudogene TRBV3-2) to TRBJ2-7; D uncertain. The CDR3 runs to 16 residues. In germline, CDR1 is LGHDT, CDR2 YNNKEL (reference sequence). Trimming took off 0 bases at V and 4 bases at J, with 16 bases between the two ends. CDR3 loop: CASSQESPRNRYEQYF. Here the CDR3 DNA reads TGTGCCAGCAGCCAAGAATCGCCACGAAATCGATACGAGCAGTACTTC.

The chain uses TRBV2 and TRBJ2-1; the D is unclear. Germline loops: CDR1 SNHLY, CDR2 FYNNEI. The CDR3 runs to 16 residues. Trimming left V 3 bases short and J 2 bases short, with 14 bases between. The CDR3 DNA reads as TGTGCCAGCAGTGAGTTGTCTAAGATTCCCTACAATGAGCAGTTCTTC. It yields the protein CASSELSKIPYNEQFF.

V usage is TRBV20-1 and J usage is TRBJ1-3, with D hard to call. This CDR3 is 15 amino acids long. CDR1 is DFQATT, CDR2 SNEGSKA, per germline (reference sequence). Trimming removed 6 bases at V and 2 bases at J, with 17 bases between. This CDR3 is CSASGVSGTGNTIYF. CDR3 sequence (DNA): TGCAGTGCCAGTGGTGTCTCTGGGACTGGAAACACCATATATTTT.

This chain links TRBV4-1 with TRBJ1-2; no clear D. Germline CDR1 is MGHRA and CDR2 is YSYEKL. The V and J ends lost 1 base and 7 bases respectively, with 19 bases between them. The CDR3 spans 16 residues. The CDR3, as DNA: TGCGCCAGCAGCCAAGGAGGAGGACGTGGAATAGGTGGCTACACCTTC. This sequence encodes CASSQGGGRGIGGYTF.

The chain joins TRBV14 to TRBJ2-7; 12 positions agree with TRBD2. CDR1 SGHDN and CDR2 FVKESK come from the germline V gene. The CDR3 is 16 residues long. V dropped 1 base and J dropped 6; count of bases not matched to a gene: 7. The CDR3 DNA follows: TGTGCCAGCAGCCAAGTGGGCCTAGCGGGAGGGGCCGAGCAGTACTTC. Its translation is CASSQVGLAGGAEQYF.

This clone was seen once. V usage is TRBV2 and J usage is TRBJ1-5, with unresolved D. The V end lost 7 bases, the J end lost 0 bases, and 10 bases lay between the germline ends. Germline lookup yields CDR1 SNHLY and CDR2 FYNNEI. There are 14 residues in the CDR3. CDR3 protein: CASMSPVSNQPQHF. DNA of the CDR3: TGTGCCAGCATGTCGCCGGTTAGCAATCAGCCCCAGCATTTT.

In the case of this clone: The junction and the germline gene differ at one end; a read error may be behind it. The chain has TRBV7-2 and TRBJ1-2; possible D gene TRBD1, 5 bases. CDR3 length equals 13 residues. Germline V CDR1 and CDR2: SGHTA, FQGNSA. The CDR3 sequence: CASSLTQRDSGAF. In DNA, the CDR3 is TGTGCCAGCAGCCTCACCCAGCGCGACAGTGGGGCCTTC.